This T cell receptor beta chain comes out of a study of CD8 T cells in Susac syndrome. Broader study findings: Total CD8+ and CD8+ TEMRA repertoires contained roughly 15 and five Susac-specific public clones, respectively.

Germline assignment: CDR1 SGDLS and CDR2 YYNGEE. V gave up 0 bases and J gave up 6 bases, with 13 bases separating them. The CDR3 is 15 amino acids. On this clonotype: Its antigen is not identified.

TCR beta sequences were obtained from blood CD8+ and CD4+ T cells. The RNA input was roughly 0.45 to 1 ug, and it was reverse transcribed with random hexamers. MiXCR, applied by TCRdb to the immunoSEQ multiplex PCR reads, yields one record per CDR3 protein. The sample has about 80,000 distinct CDR3 sequences; 95% to 97% are singletons. This receptor was identified in a human donor with Susac syndrome. V and J are TRBV9 and TRBJ2-1; perhaps TRBD2 as D (7 bases). Sequenced input: CD8+ T cells from PBMCs. The chain's CDR3 is CASSVEVGGPNEQFF. CDR3 nucleotides: TGTGCCAGCAGCGTAGAGGTGGGGGGGCCCAATGAGCAGTTCTTC.